These 5 T cell receptor beta chains originate from one sample sequenced in a study of TIL therapy for anti-PD-1-resistant metastatic lung cancer. Sequencing used immunoSEQ v3. The method was immunoSEQ multiplex PCR; TCRdb's version includes in-frame clones alone and lacks a portion of them. The sample consists of just under 60,000 clones, 69% of them appearing once. Documented time point: pre-treatment sample, taken before nivolumab and TIL therapy. This sample comprised blood, obtained at baseline. These receptors all stem from a person between 30 and 79 years old with non-small cell lung cancer.

The chain has TRBV5-5 and TRBJ2-2; no clear D. V was clipped by 4 bases and J by 3 bases, with 16 bases between them. This CDR3 region has 16 residues. Germline V CDR1 and CDR2: SGHKS, YYEKEE (reference sequence). CDR3 in DNA: TGTGCCAGCAGCCTGACCGGGCCCCCGGACACCGGGGAGCTGTTTTTT. Encoded protein: CASSLTGPPDTGELFF.

This rearrangement joins TRBV11-2 to TRBJ1-1; D call uncertain. Trimming stripped 5 bases from V and 1 base from J, with 14 bases between. CDR3 length equals 15 residues. The V gene's germline CDR1 is SGHAT and CDR2 FQNNGV. The CDR3: CASSPRVGQNTEAFF. CDR3 bases: TGTGCCAGCAGCCCTCGAGTAGGGCAGAACACTGAAGCTTTCTTT.

The chain employs TRBV30 and TRBJ1-3, with 8 positions matching TRBD1. The CDR3 sequence is 16 residues long. The germline gives CDR1 GTSNPN, CDR2 SVGIG (reference sequence). The V gene end was trimmed by 3 bases and the J gene end by 1 base; junction bases not matched to a gene: 8. In DNA, the CDR3 is TGTGCCTGGAGCGTCGGACAGGGATGGTCTGGAAACACCATATATTTT. Amino acids: CAWSVGQGWSGNTIYF.

The rearrangement links TRBV2 to TRBJ2-3; tentatively, D is TRBD1 or TRBD2 (5 bases each). Trimming removed 8 bases at V and 0 bases at J, with 9 bases between. Germline loops: CDR1 SNHLY, CDR2 FYNNEI. CDR3 size: 13 residues. This CDR3 reads CASGGVSTDTQYF. The CDR3 coding sequence is TGTGCCAGCGGGGGAGTGAGCACAGATACGCAGTATTTT. Variable domain in full (rest from reference TRBV2 and TRBJ2-3): EPEVTQTPSHQVTQMGQEVILRCVPISNHLYFYWYRQILGQKVEFLVSFYNNEISEKSEIFDDQFSVERPDGSNFTLKIRSTKLEDSAMYFCASGGVSTDTQYFGPGTRLTVL.

The chain has TRBV7-2 and TRBJ1-1, with D possibly TRBD1 on 6 matching bases. The CDR3 covers 16 residues. The V end was cut by 6 bases, the J end by 2 bases, with 19 bases between. Germline assignment: CDR1 SGHTA and CDR2 FQGNSA. The CDR3 region is CASSFWLGQRNTEAFF. Here the CDR3 DNA reads TGTGCCAGCAGTTTTTGGTTAGGACAGCGAAACACTGAAGCTTTCTTT.